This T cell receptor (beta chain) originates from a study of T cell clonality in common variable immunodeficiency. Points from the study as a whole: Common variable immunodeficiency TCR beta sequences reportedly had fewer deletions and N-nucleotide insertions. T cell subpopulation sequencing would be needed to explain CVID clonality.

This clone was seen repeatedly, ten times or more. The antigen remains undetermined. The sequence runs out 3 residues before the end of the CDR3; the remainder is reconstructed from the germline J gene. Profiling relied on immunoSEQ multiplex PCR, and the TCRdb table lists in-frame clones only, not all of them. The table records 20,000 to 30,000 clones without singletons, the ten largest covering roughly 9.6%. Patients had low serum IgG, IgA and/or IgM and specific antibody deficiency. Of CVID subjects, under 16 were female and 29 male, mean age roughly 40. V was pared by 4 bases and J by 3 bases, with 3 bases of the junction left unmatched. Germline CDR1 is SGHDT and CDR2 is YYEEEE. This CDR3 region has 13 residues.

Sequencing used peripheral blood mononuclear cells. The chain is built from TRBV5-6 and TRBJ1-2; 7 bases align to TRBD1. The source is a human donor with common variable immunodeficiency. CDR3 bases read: TGTGCCAGCAGCGTTGACAGGGACTATGGC. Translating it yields CASSVDRDYG. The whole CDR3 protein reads CASSVDRDYGYTF.